The 31 T cell receptor beta chains reported below all come from one sample, sequenced in a study of vaccination and CD4 T cells after COVID-19. TCRdb redid the calling of the PCR reads with MiXCR, one entry per CDR3 protein. Seen here are fewer than 25,000 distinct CDR3 sequences, under 65% observed once, and the top ten hold 1% to 1.2%. The starting material was CD4+ T cells from blood, obtained before SARS-CoV-2 vaccination. These receptors came from a human donor who had recovered from COVID-19.

V is TRBV7-2 and J is TRBJ2-1; no reliable D call. This CDR3 contains 13 residues. Germline CDR1 is SGHTA and CDR2 is FQGNSA. V lost 5 bases, J lost 10 bases, and 15 bases lay in between. In DNA form, the CDR3 reads TGTGCCAGCAGCACCCACTCGGTTCAGGAGCAGTTCTTC. It specifies CASSTHSVQEQFF.

In nucleotides, the CDR3 is TGTGCCAGCAGTTTCCGGACGAACAATGAGCAGTTCTTC. Translated, it gives CASSFRTNNEQFF. The V call is TRBV27, the J call TRBJ2-1; no firm D call. Deletions cut 3 bases from V and 5 bases from J, with 8 bases between. CDR1 and CDR2 (germline): MNHEY, SMNVEV (reference sequence). The CDR3 loop spans 13 amino acids.

This chain's CDR3 is CASSAGTPSWWQYF. The CDR3 nucleotides are TGTGCCAGCAGTGCCGGGACTCCCTCCTGGTGGCAGTACTTC. The chain uses TRBV2 and TRBJ2-7, with TRBD2 as a possible D gene (6 bases). Germline V gene lookup returns CDR1 SNHLY and CDR2 FYNNEI. The CDR3 loop spans 14 amino acids. V was clipped by 4 bases and J by 9 bases, with 19 bases between them.

The V gene is TRBV12-3 or TRBV12-4, the J gene TRBJ1-3; D gene uncertain. V was clipped by 5 bases and J by 0 bases, with 8 bases between them. CDR3 size: 14 residues. The CDR3 is CASSVARSGNTIYF. The CDR3 nucleotides are TGTGCCAGCAGTGTTGCACGCTCTGGAAACACCATATATTTT.

V gene TRBV20-1 combines with J gene TRBJ2-1, with 9 bases identical to TRBD2. The CDR3 length is 15 residues. Trimming took 7 bases from V and 3 from J; bases not matched to a gene: 10. CDR1 and CDR2 from the germline V gene are DFQATT and SNEGSKA (reference sequence). In DNA form, the CDR3 reads TGCAGTGGGGATAGCGGGAGATCAGTCTACAATGAGCAGTTCTTC. This translates into CSGDSGRSVYNEQFF.

This clonotype was found a few times. The chain links TRBV30 to TRBJ1-5, with D hard to call. The V end was cut by 1 base, the J end by 4 bases, with 5 bases between. Per germline, CDR1 GTSNPN and CDR2 SVGIG (reference sequence). CDR3 length: 12 amino acids. CDR3 sequence (DNA): TGTGCCTGGAGTGGACAAAATCAGCCCCAGCATTTT. It is translated as CAWSGQNQPQHF.

The V call is TRBV27, the J call TRBJ2-1; TRBD2 aligns across 12 bases. In germline, CDR1 is MNHEY, CDR2 SMNVEV (reference sequence). This CDR3 has 17 amino acids. With V trimmed by 10 bases and J by 7 bases, 17 bases remained unmatched. The CDR3 here is CATPCLDPTSGRNEQFF. The CDR3 bases are TGTGCCACCCCTTGTCTTGACCCCACTAGCGGGAGGAATGAGCAGTTCTTC.

The rearrangement links TRBV19 to TRBJ2-5; D ambiguous. V was pared by 3 bases and J by 1 base, with 12 bases between. The germline V gene has CDR1 LNHDA and CDR2 SQIVND (reference sequence). There are 15 residues in the CDR3. The CDR3 nucleotides are TGTGCCAGTAGTATCTCTAGATCCGTCCAAGAGACCCAGTACTTC. Translation: CASSISRSVQETQYF.

This clonotype was found a few times. This chain joins TRBV6-1 and TRBJ2-7; either TRBD1 or TRBD2 may fit D (5 bases each). Germline loops: CDR1 MNHNS, CDR2 SASEGT. V lost 6 bases and J lost 3, with 15 bases in between. This CDR3 has 14 residues. CDR3 in DNA: TGTGCCAGCAGCGACTCCGGGACGATCTACGAGCAGTACTTC. It is translated as CASSDSGTIYEQYF.

This clonotype has just a few counts. This chain links TRBV7-9 with TRBJ1-6; 8 bases map to TRBD1. The CDR3 is made up of 14 amino acids. Germline CDR1 SEHNR, CDR2 FQNEAQ (reference sequence). The V and J ends lost 5 bases and 6 bases, in that order; junction bases with no gene match: 3. In DNA, the CDR3 is TGTGCCAGCAGCGAACAGGGGGGTAATTCACCCCTCCACTTT. This translates into CASSEQGGNSPLHF.

The chain carries TRBV11-2 and TRBJ2-3; D remains unclear. Between the trimmed V and J ends, which lost 0 bases and 4 bases, there was a span of 11 bases. Germline V gene lookup returns CDR1 SGHAT and CDR2 FQNNGV. This CDR3 has 15 residues. The CDR3 coding sequence is TGTGCCAGCAGCTTAGAAGGAACCACGGCAGATACGCAGTATTTT. It yields the protein CASSLEGTTADTQYF. Full variable domain (remainder filled in from reference TRBV11-2 and TRBJ2-3): EAGVAQSPRYKIIEKRQSVAFWCNPISGHATLYWYQQILGQGPKLLIQFQNNGVVDDSQLPKDRFSAERLKGVDSTLKIQPAKLEDSAVYLCASSLEGTTADTQYFGPGTRLTVL.

The sample holds a few counts of this clonotype. The V gene is TRBV7-2, the J gene TRBJ2-7; TRBD2 aligns across 10 bases. V was clipped by 4 bases and J by 2 bases; unmatched bases: 8. CDR3 length equals 16 residues. Looked up from germline, CDR1 is SGHTA and CDR2 is FQGNSA. This CDR3 reads CASSSTPLAGTYEQYF. The CDR3 DNA sequence: TGTGCCAGCAGCTCGACCCCACTAGCGGGAACCTACGAGCAGTACTTC.

The chain carries TRBV30 and TRBJ1-2; D possibly corresponds to TRBD1 (6 bases). Germline V CDR1 and CDR2: GTSNPN, SVGIG (reference sequence). The CDR3 sequence is 12 residues long. Trimming stripped 4 bases from V and 8 bases from J, with 14 bases between. The CDR3 is CAWTLGAGGYTF. The CDR3 DNA follows: TGTGCCTGGACTCTGGGGGCCGGAGGCTACACCTTC. Variable domain in full (rest from reference TRBV30 and TRBJ1-2): SQTIHQWPATLVQPVGSPLSLECTVEGTSNPNLYWYRQAAGRGLQLLFYSVGIGQISSEVPQNLSASRPQDRQFILSSKKLLLSDSGFYLCAWTLGAGGYTFGSGTRLTVV.

The chain employs TRBV19 and TRBJ1-5, with D possibly TRBD1 on 5 matching bases. The CDR3 consists of 16 residues. Trimming cost V 3 bases and J 3 bases, with 15 bases left between them. Germline V gives CDR1 LNHDA, CDR2 SQIVND (reference sequence). The DNA for the CDR3 is TGTGCCAGTAGTATCCAAGGGACGGCAGACAATCAGCCCCAGCATTTT. Protein sequence: CASSIQGTADNQPQHF.

This clonotype is a singleton in its sample. The CDR3 reads CASSGRLSTDTQYF. The CDR3 coding sequence is TGTGCCAGCAGTGGTAGGCTTAGCACAGATACGCAGTATTTT. The rearrangement links TRBV2 to TRBJ2-3; D call uncertain. Trimming stripped 4 bases from V and 0 bases from J, with 8 bases between. The CDR3 loop spans 14 amino acids. Germline CDR1 and CDR2: SNHLY and FYNNEI.

This clonotype was seen a few times. V gene TRBV20-1 combines with J gene TRBJ2-1; TRBD2 matches at 9 bases. Trimming removed 6 bases from V and 8 bases from J; junction bases left unmatched: 14. Germline lookup yields CDR1 DFQATT and CDR2 SNEGSKA (reference sequence). CDR3 length: 15 residues. CDR3 nucleotide sequence: TGCAGTGCCCTACCTCTTAGCGGGAGCCAAGATGAGCAGTTCTTC. The encoded protein is CSALPLSGSQDEQFF.

The chain couples TRBV27 to TRBJ2-5; the match to TRBD2 covers 8 bases. In germline, CDR1 is MNHEY, CDR2 SMNVEV (reference sequence). V lost 9 bases, J lost 5 bases, and 11 bases stayed unmatched. This CDR3 has 14 amino acids. The CDR3 loop is CASRSGTRGETQYF. The DNA of the CDR3 is TGTGCCAGTAGATCCGGGACTAGAGGGGAGACCCAGTACTTC.

J is TRBJ2-7 and V is TRBV20-1, with TRBD2 identical over 9 bases. The V segment lost 3 bases and the J segment 5 bases; nucleotides outside the gene matches: 17. This CDR3 has 17 amino acids. Germline V gene lookup returns CDR1 DFQATT and CDR2 SNEGSKA (reference sequence). The CDR3 region has the DNA TGCAGTGCTAGCTTTTTGATCGGGGCTAGCGGGGACCACGAGCAGTACTTC. It specifies CSASFLIGASGDHEQYF.

V gene TRBV28 combines with J gene TRBJ2-6; D perhaps matches TRBD1 (6 bases). Germline V lookup: CDR1 MDHEN, CDR2 SYDVKM. CDR3 length: 18 residues. Trimming pared 5 bases from V and 2 bases from J, leaving 19 bases between. The CDR3 region has the DNA TGTGCCAGCAGTCCCCCACCACAGGGCTCCCCTGGGGCCAACGTCCTGACTTTC. It codes for CASSPPPQGSPGANVLTF.

This clonotype occurred once. The chain's CDR3 is CATRAGGKEQFF. The CDR3 DNA reads as TGTGCCACTAGAGCGGGAGGAAAAGAGCAGTTCTTC. The rearrangement uses TRBV15 and TRBJ2-1; 9 positions agree with TRBD2. The CDR3 covers 12 residues. CDR1 and CDR2 (germline): LNHNV, YYDKDF (reference sequence). V lost 9 bases and J lost 10; bases outside the gene matches: 7.

This clonotype turned up a few times. In DNA, the CDR3 is TGTGCCAGCAGGGGACAGGGCCGGTTCTATGGCTACACCTTC. It codes for CASRGQGRFYGYTF. The rearrangement uses TRBV2 and TRBJ1-2, with 9 bases fitting TRBD1. The V gene end was trimmed by 6 bases and the J gene end by 4 bases; junction bases not matched to a gene: 6. The CDR3 contains 14 residues. CDR1 and CDR2 from the germline V gene are SNHLY and FYNNEI.

This clonotype has a handful of counts. The rearrangement uses TRBV6-1 and TRBJ1-4; no reliable D call. The CDR3 length is 14 residues. Trimming stripped 6 bases from V and 4 bases from J, with 12 bases between. Germline V gene sequence: CDR1 MNHNS, CDR2 SASEGT. The chain's CDR3 is CASSQDQGNEKLFF. The CDR3 nucleotides are TGTGCCAGCAGCCAGGACCAAGGTAATGAAAAACTGTTTTTT.

The chain links TRBV28 to TRBJ1-1; 8 positions match TRBD1. The CDR3 spans 15 residues. Germline CDR1 reads MDHEN; CDR2 reads SYDVKM. The junction had 8 bases not matched to a gene; V was cut back by 5 bases and J by 3 bases. The CDR3: CASSRAGGSDTEAFF. CDR3 DNA: TGTGCCAGCAGTAGAGCAGGGGGCTCTGACACTGAAGCTTTCTTT. Based on the CDR3 plus reference TRBV28 and TRBJ1-1, the full variable domain is DVKVTQSSRYLVKRTGEKVFLECVQDMDHENMFWYRQDPGLGLRLIYFSYDVKMKEKGDIPEGYSVSREKKERFSLILESASTNQTSMYLCASSRAGGSDTEAFFGQGTRLTVV.

The rearrangement links TRBV28 to TRBJ1-2; TRBD1 matches at 7 bases. CDR1 is MDHEN, CDR2 SYDVKM, per germline. CDR3 length: 13 residues. V lost 5 bases to trimming and J lost 4 bases; unmatched junction nucleotides: 4. In DNA, the CDR3 is TGTGCCAGCAGTCCGACAGGGACCTATGGCTACACCTTC. Amino acid sequence: CASSPTGTYGYTF.

The table lists this clonotype with a few counts. V gene TRBV20-1 combines with J gene TRBJ1-5, with 7 positions matching TRBD1. The CDR3 runs to 17 residues. The V segment lost 4 bases and the J segment 0 bases; nucleotides outside the gene matches: 12. CDR1 is DFQATT and CDR2 is SNEGSKA in the germline V gene (reference sequence). The CDR3 nucleotides are TGCAGTGCTACACGGGACAGCCCCTCCTATAGCAATCAGCCCCAGCATTTT. Translating gives CSATRDSPSYSNQPQHF.

This chain joins TRBV11-2 and TRBJ2-3, with 7 bases lining up with TRBD2. The CDR3 covers 14 residues. The J segment lost 0 bases and the V segment lost 5 bases, leaving 2 bases of the junction unmatched. Germline loops: CDR1 SGHAT, CDR2 FQNNGV. Here the CDR3 DNA reads TGTGCCAGCAGCGAGGGAGGGAGCACAGATACGCAGTATTTT. This encodes CASSEGGSTDTQYF. Variable domain in full (rest from reference TRBV11-2 and TRBJ2-3): EAGVAQSPRYKIIEKRQSVAFWCNPISGHATLYWYQQILGQGPKLLIQFQNNGVVDDSQLPKDRFSAERLKGVDSTLKIQPAKLEDSAVYLCASSEGGSTDTQYFGPGTRLTVL.

This clonotype appeared a few times. The chain joins TRBV20-1 to TRBJ1-2; 11 bases are a match to TRBD1. This CDR3 has 15 residues. CDR1 and CDR2 (germline): DFQATT, SNEGSKA (reference sequence). V shed 0 bases, J shed 3 bases, and the junction held 3 bases outside the gene matches. This CDR3 reads CSARDPGQGDYGYTF. The CDR3 coding sequence is TGCAGTGCTAGAGATCCGGGACAGGGGGACTATGGCTACACCTTC.

Sample share makes this clonotype medium-sized. V usage is TRBV20-1 and J usage is TRBJ1-6; D gene uncertain. Looked up from germline, CDR1 is DFQATT and CDR2 is SNEGSKA (reference sequence). Trimming took 1 base from V and 0 from J, leaving 13 bases between them. This CDR3 region has 17 residues. CDR3 sequence (DNA): TGCAGTGCTAGAGTGGGTATTGTGGGCTCCTATAATTCACCCCTCCACTTT. Protein: CSARVGIVGSYNSPLHF.

This chain joins TRBV5-1 and TRBJ1-6; no clear D. The CDR3 length is 15 residues. V was cut by 5 bases and J by 9 bases, with 18 bases left in between. Germline loops: CDR1 SGHRS, CDR2 YFSETQ. Here the CDR3 DNA reads TGCGCCAGCAGTAGTGACGGCCCTGAGGGTTCACCCCTCCACTTT. Amino acid sequence: CASSSDGPEGSPLHF.

The chain combines TRBV28 with TRBJ1-2; 7 positions match TRBD1. This CDR3 spans 15 amino acids. Trimming removed 1 base from V and 6 bases from J; junction bases left unmatched: 8. CDR1 and CDR2 (germline): MDHEN, SYDVKM. DNA of the CDR3: TGTGCCAGCAGTTTATTCGGCAGGGGGGGCGATGGCTACACCTTC. This translates into CASSLFGRGGDGYTF.

The chain's CDR3 is CASTTDTGELFF. As DNA, the CDR3 is TGTGCCAGCACCACCGACACCGGGGAGCTGTTTTTT. The chain has TRBV7-2 and TRBJ2-2; D not certain. Germline values: CDR1 SGHTA, CDR2 FQGNSA. V lost 7 bases and J lost 3, with 6 bases in between. The CDR3 covers 12 residues.